A selection of T cell receptor beta chains follows, all from one sample in a study of CD8+ T cells in alopecia areata. Some clones are missing from TCRdb's copy, which holds only in-frame ones; the method was immunoSEQ multiplex PCR. The table has 130,000 to 150,000 clones, 80% to 90% seen once. The source was CD8+ T cells sorted from blood, collected at week 0. The receptors shown here come from a human donor with alopecia areata. The CDR3 runs from the conserved cysteine through the conserved F or W. The D gene is left open where the match is weak. Only part of the rows carry a size: once, few, many, or a class if the clone is expanded.

D gene: TRBD2
CDR3 length: 18
clone size: medium-sized
J gene: TRBJ2-2
V gene: TRBV18
CDR3 protein: CASSPRLAGGPNTGELFF
CDR3 DNA: TGTGCCAGCTCACCACGGCTAGCGGGAGGCCCGAACACCGGGGAGCTGTTTTTT

D gene: -
CDR3 length: 15
clone size: -
J gene: TRBJ2-5
V gene: TRBV7-9
CDR3 protein: CASSPWGMVKETQYF
CDR3 DNA: TGTGCCAGCAGCCCCTGGGGAATGGTCAAAGAGACCCAGTACTTC

D gene: -
CDR3 length: 13
clone size: -
J gene: TRBJ1-1
V gene: TRBV5-1
CDR3 protein: CASSQDGDTEAFF
CDR3 DNA: TGCGCCAGCAGTCAGGACGGGGACACTGAAGCTTTCTTT

D gene: -
CDR3 length: 14
clone size: -
J gene: TRBJ2-1
V gene: TRBV2
CDR3 protein: CASITQNPYNEQFF
CDR3 DNA: TGTGCCAGCATAACGCAAAACCCCTACAATGAGCAGTTCTTC

D gene: TRBD2
CDR3 length: 16
clone size: once
J gene: TRBJ2-7
V gene: TRBV18
CDR3 protein: CASRPAGGASSYEQYF
CDR3 DNA: TGTGCCAGCCGGCCGGCGGGGGGCGCCTCCTCCTACGAGCAGTACTTC

D gene: TRBD1
CDR3 length: 14
clone size: -
J gene: TRBJ1-2
V gene: TRBV6-5
CDR3 protein: CASSYASGGYGYTF
CDR3 DNA: TGTGCCAGCAGTTACGCCTCAGGGGGGTATGGCTACACCTTC

D gene: TRBD1
CDR3 length: 15
clone size: few
J gene: TRBJ2-5
V gene: TRBV7-9
CDR3 protein: CASSLRQGGGETQYF
CDR3 DNA: TGTGCCAGCAGCTTAAGACAGGGCGGAGGAGAGACCCAGTACTTC

D gene: -
CDR3 length: 16
clone size: -
J gene: TRBJ2-2
V gene: TRBV30
CDR3 protein: CAWSGLGRYGSGELFF
CDR3 DNA: TGTGCCTGGAGTGGGCTCGGAAGATACGGGTCCGGGGAGCTGTTTTTT

D gene: -
CDR3 length: 16
clone size: few
J gene: TRBJ2-1
V gene: TRBV2
CDR3 protein: CASRGAVGGIYNEQFF
CDR3 DNA: TGTGCCAGCAGGGGGGCGGTGGGCGGGATCTACAATGAGCAGTTCTTC

D gene: -
CDR3 length: 15
clone size: -
J gene: TRBJ1-2
V gene: TRBV4-1
CDR3 protein: CASSQVQGSNHGYTF
CDR3 DNA: TGCGCCAGCAGCCAAGTTCAGGGGTCGAACCATGGCTACACCTTC

D gene: -
CDR3 length: 16
clone size: -
J gene: TRBJ2-7
V gene: TRBV5-1
CDR3 protein: CASSSRSGGFSYEQYF
CDR3 DNA: TGCGCCAGCAGCTCGCGATCGGGTGGTTTCTCCTACGAGCAGTACTTC

D gene: -
CDR3 length: 11
clone size: -
J gene: TRBJ1-1
V gene: TRBV2
CDR3 protein: CARRGANEAFF
CDR3 DNA: TGTGCCAGAAGGGGGGCTAATGAAGCTTTCTTT

D gene: -
CDR3 length: 14
clone size: -
J gene: TRBJ2-2
V gene: TRBV9
CDR3 protein: CASSDPGEPGELFF
CDR3 DNA: TGTGCCAGCAGTGACCCAGGGGAACCCGGGGAGCTGTTTTTT

D gene: -
CDR3 length: 16
clone size: -
J gene: TRBJ2-4
V gene: TRBV4-1
CDR3 protein: CASSPTLVLAKNIQYF
CDR3 DNA: TGCGCCAGCAGCCCGACCCTAGTTCTAGCCAAAAACATTCAGTACTTC

D gene: -
CDR3 length: 11
clone size: -
J gene: TRBJ1-1
V gene: TRBV20-1
CDR3 protein: CSAQSYTEAFF
CDR3 DNA: TGCAGTGCTCAATCCTACACTGAAGCTTTCTTT

D gene: -
CDR3 length: 13
clone size: few
J gene: TRBJ2-7
V gene: TRBV5-4
CDR3 protein: CASSLVQYHEQYF
CDR3 DNA: TGTGCCAGCAGCTTGGTCCAGTACCACGAGCAGTACTTC

D gene: -
CDR3 length: 14
clone size: -
J gene: TRBJ2-7
V gene: TRBV14
CDR3 protein: CASSPWTDPYEQYF
CDR3 DNA: TGTGCCAGCAGCCCCTGGACAGATCCCTACGAGCAGTACTTC

D gene: -
CDR3 length: 14
clone size: -
J gene: TRBJ2-7
V gene: TRBV7-2
CDR3 protein: CASSLRAGEGEQYF
CDR3 DNA: TGTGCCAGCAGCTTAAGGGCAGGGGAGGGCGAGCAGTACTTC

D gene: TRBD2
CDR3 length: 16
clone size: -
J gene: TRBJ2-3
V gene: TRBV7-8
CDR3 protein: CASSLQGTSSTDTQYF
CDR3 DNA: TGTGCCAGCAGCTTGCAGGGGACTAGCAGTACAGATACGCAGTATTTT

D gene: -
CDR3 length: 12
clone size: few
J gene: TRBJ2-1
V gene: TRBV7-9
CDR3 protein: CASSLVWGEQFF
CDR3 DNA: TGTGCCAGCAGCTTAGTGTGGGGTGAGCAGTTCTTC

D gene: TRBD1
CDR3 length: 15
clone size: -
J gene: TRBJ1-2
V gene: TRBV30
CDR3 protein: CAWREPGTGGYGYTF
CDR3 DNA: TGTGCCTGGAGAGAACCCGGGACAGGGGGCTATGGCTACACCTTC

D gene: TRBD1
CDR3 length: 18
clone size: -
J gene: TRBJ2-3
V gene: TRBV7-9
CDR3 protein: CASSPHTRQGLTLDTQYF
CDR3 DNA: TGTGCCAGCAGCCCCCATACTCGACAGGGTCTGACACTAGATACGCAGTATTTT

D gene: TRBD1
CDR3 length: 15
clone size: -
J gene: TRBJ2-7
V gene: TRBV7-6
CDR3 protein: CASSFGQGPLLEQYF
CDR3 DNA: TGTGCCAGCAGCTTCGGACAGGGCCCCCTTTTAGAGCAGTACTTC

D gene: -
CDR3 length: 11
clone size: -
J gene: TRBJ2-7
V gene: TRBV9
CDR3 protein: CASSNDYEQYF
CDR3 DNA: TGTGCCAGCAGCAATGACTACGAGCAGTACTTC

D gene: -
CDR3 length: 15
clone size: -
J gene: TRBJ2-7
V gene: TRBV11-1
CDR3 protein: CASSHEGVWDYEQYF
CDR3 DNA: TGTGCCAGCAGCCATGAAGGCGTTTGGGACTACGAGCAGTACTTC

D gene: TRBD1
CDR3 length: 14
clone size: -
J gene: TRBJ2-1
V gene: TRBV27
CDR3 protein: CASSPTGAGNEQFF
CDR3 DNA: TGTGCCAGCAGCCCGACAGGGGCGGGCAATGAGCAGTTCTTC

D gene: -
CDR3 length: 13
clone size: -
J gene: TRBJ2-3
V gene: TRBV29-1
CDR3 protein: CSVTGRGTDTQYF
CDR3 DNA: TGCAGCGTTACAGGACGAGGCACAGATACGCAGTATTTT

D gene: -
CDR3 length: 11
clone size: -
J gene: TRBJ1-1
V gene: TRBV30
CDR3 protein: CAWSNNTEAFF
CDR3 DNA: TGTGCCTGGAGCAATAACACTGAAGCTTTCTTT